A single T cell receptor beta chain is shown here with its context. The data were obtained in a study of T cells after yellow fever vaccination. MiXCR, run by TCRdb on the 5' RACE reads, gives a single entry per CDR3 protein. The sample lists some 120,000 distinct CDR3 sequences, 7.5% to 10% seen once, with under 40% in the top ten. The TCR comes from a man aged 18 to 35 who received the YFV17D yellow fever vaccine. The sample consisted of CD8+ T cells sorted from PBMCs, taken on the day of the yellow fever booster vaccination.

Here the CDR3 reads CASSFDSYTEAFF. The CDR3 DNA sequence: TGTGCCAGCAGCTTCGACAGCTACACTGAAGCTTTCTTT. V is TRBV7-3 and J is TRBJ1-1, with D perhaps matching TRBD1 (5 bases). This CDR3 is built from 13 residues. The germline CDR1 and CDR2 sequences are SGHTA and FQGTGA. V shed 3 bases and J shed 3 bases, with 8 bases lying between them.